Here is one T cell receptor (beta chain) with its context. These data are taken from a study of T cell changes during pregnancy in multiple sclerosis. This CDR3 has 15 residues. Between the trimmed V and J ends, which lost 5 bases and 4 bases, there was a span of 16 bases. Per germline, CDR1 LNHDA and CDR2 SQIVND (reference sequence). The repertoire was sequenced with immunoSEQ multiplex PCR; TCRdb's copy has only in-frame clones and lacks some. The data contain under 70,000 clones, 92% of them singletons. The chain uses TRBV19 and TRBJ2-3; D might be TRBD1 (6 bases). This specimen was CD4+ T cells from peripheral blood mononuclear cells, taken after pregnancy. The source of this sequence is a female donor with multiple sclerosis, enrolled in a pregnancy study. CDR3 protein: CASSHGTYRPDTQYF. The CDR3 DNA follows: TGTGCCAGTAGTCACGGGACATACAGACCAGATACGCAGTATTTT.